In its sample, the clone carrying this T cell receptor (beta chain) was seen a few times. The sample belongs to a study of cytomegalovirus exposure and HLA in healthy donors. The germline CDR1 and CDR2 sequences are MDHEN and SYDVKM. The CDR3 loop spans 16 amino acids. Losses at the gene ends were 4 bases for V and 1 base for J; bases not matched to a gene: 8. With 60 Vbeta and 13 Jbeta primers, the PCR was carried out. Clones were read by immunoSEQ multiplex PCR, and TCRdb kept only the in-frame ones, dropping some. In the table there are about 160,000 clones, less than 85% of which are singletons. The TCR was taken from a man between 60 and 70 years old in good health and CMV-seronegative. The sequencing sample was made of PBMCs. V and J are TRBV28 and TRBJ1-2; TRBD1 aligns across 8 bases. Here the CDR3 reads CASSSLDRVNNYGYTF. For the CDR3, the DNA is TGTGCCAGCAGTTCCCTGGACAGGGTGAATAACTATGGCTACACCTTC.